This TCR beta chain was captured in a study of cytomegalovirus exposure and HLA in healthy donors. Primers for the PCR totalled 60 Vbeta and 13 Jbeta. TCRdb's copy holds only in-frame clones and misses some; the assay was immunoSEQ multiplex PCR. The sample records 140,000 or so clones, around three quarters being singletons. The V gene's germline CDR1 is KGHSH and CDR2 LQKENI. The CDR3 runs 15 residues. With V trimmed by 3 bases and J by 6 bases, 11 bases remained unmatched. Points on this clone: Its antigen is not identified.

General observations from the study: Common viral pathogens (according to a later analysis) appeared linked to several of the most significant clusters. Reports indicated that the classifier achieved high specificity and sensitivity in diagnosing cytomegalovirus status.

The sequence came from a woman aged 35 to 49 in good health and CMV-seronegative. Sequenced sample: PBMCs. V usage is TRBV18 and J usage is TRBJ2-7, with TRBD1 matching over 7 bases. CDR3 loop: CASSPTGMGVSEQYF. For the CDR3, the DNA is TGTGCCAGCTCACCGACAGGGATGGGGGTCTCCGAGCAGTACTTC.